Listed here are 14 T cell receptor beta chains from one sample, sequenced in a study of T cell repertoires in cytomegalovirus infection. These receptors' antigens are unknown. Using its own MiXCR run on the reads, TCRdb lists one record per CDR3 protein. The table lists about 500,000 distinct CDR3 sequences, around a third of them singletons, with under 20% in the top ten. Specimen: cultured PBMCs, collected from culture after CMV antigen stimulation. Receptors were obtained from a human donor in good health (CMV status not recorded). Some clones in this sample may be carry-over from other donors' samples.

This clonotype was seen a handful of times. V is TRBV27 and J is TRBJ1-1; D is undetermined. CDR1 is MNHEY and CDR2 is SMNVEV in the germline V gene (reference sequence). The V end lost 5 bases, the J end lost 1 base, and 11 bases lay between the germline ends. This CDR3 is 14 amino acids long. The CDR3 nucleotides read TGTGCCAGCAGTCGAGGGTTTGCGAACACTGAAGCTTTCTTT. Translated: CASSRGFANTEAFF.

V is TRBV6-1 and J is TRBJ2-2; 8 nucleotides match TRBD1. V gave up 6 bases and J gave up 7 bases; unmatched junction bases: 16. The V gene's germline CDR1 is MNHNS and CDR2 SASEGT. The CDR3 is 17 amino acids. CDR3 DNA: TGTGCCAGCAGAGCTGGGACAGGAAGCATAGGGGTCGGGGAGCTGTTTTTT. Its translation: CASRAGTGSIGVGELFF.

This clonotype was counted between two and nine times. The chain has TRBV6-2 or TRBV6-3 and TRBJ2-1, with D possibly TRBD2 on 6 matching bases. The V end lost 2 bases, the J end lost 6 bases, and 17 bases lay between the germline ends. The CDR3 is 16 amino acids. Germline V gene sequence: CDR1 MNHEY, CDR2 SVGEGT. The CDR3 sequence: CASSYNPGLKPNEQFF. CDR3 coding DNA: TGTGCCAGCAGTTACAATCCGGGACTGAAACCCAATGAGCAGTTCTTC.

The gene calls are TRBV11-2 and TRBJ1-1; D unresolved. The CDR3 extends over 17 amino acids. Germline V gene data show CDR1 as SGHAT and CDR2 as FQNNGV. V lost 3 bases and J 1 base, leaving 18 bases between the germline ends. Here the CDR3 DNA reads TGTGCCAGCAGCTTGGACTGGAACAGACCCAAGAACACTGAAGCTTTCTTT. This translates into CASSLDWNRPKNTEAFF.

The rearrangement links TRBV29-1 to TRBJ2-3; D is possibly TRBD1 or TRBD2 (6 bases each). Trimming removed 4 bases from V and 3 bases from J, with 23 bases in between. Germline CDR1 SQVTM, CDR2 ANQGSEA. This CDR3 is built from 17 residues. The CDR3 sequence is CSVVWTAGLPGTDTQYF. The CDR3 DNA sequence: TGCAGCGTTGTATGGACAGCGGGCCTGCCGGGGACAGATACGCAGTATTTT.

The V gene is TRBV10-3, the J gene TRBJ2-7, with 8 bases identical to TRBD2. The length of the CDR3 is 13 residues. After removal of 6 bases from V and 2 bases from J, the junction contained 3 bases not matched to a gene. The germline V gene has CDR1 ENHRY and CDR2 SYGVKD. The CDR3 sequence: CAISPGLAYEQYF. Here the CDR3 DNA reads TGTGCCATCAGCCCGGGACTAGCCTACGAGCAGTACTTC.

V is TRBV15 and J is TRBJ1-5; unclear D gene. This CDR3 has 13 residues. The germline CDR1 and CDR2 sequences are LNHNV and YYDKDF (reference sequence). Trimming took 3 bases from V and 3 from J, leaving 6 bases between them. CDR3 nucleotides: TGTGCCACCAGCAGGGACCCCAATCAGCCCCAGCATTTT. It translates to CATSRDPNQPQHF.

The gene calls are TRBV7-2 and TRBJ2-3; D gene uncertain. Germline-derived CDR1 and CDR2 are SGHTA and FQGNSA. V lost 1 base to trimming and J lost 0 bases, with 11 bases between them. The CDR3 has 16 residues. The CDR3 spells CASSLVRVTSTDTQYF. CDR3 bases: TGTGCCAGCAGCTTAGTTAGGGTTACTAGCACAGATACGCAGTATTTT.

The chain recombines TRBV12-3 or TRBV12-4 with TRBJ1-1; possible D gene TRBD1, 6 bases. Trimming stripped 6 bases from V and 4 bases from J, with 18 bases between. The CDR3 spans 15 residues. This CDR3 is CASSPTGKGGTEAFF. The CDR3 DNA sequence: TGTGCCAGCAGCCCCACCGGGAAAGGGGGCACTGAAGCTTTCTTT.

This sequence joins TRBV6-8 and TRBJ2-1; D not resolved. Trimming cost V 4 bases and J 7 bases, with 11 bases left between them. The CDR3 is made up of 13 amino acids. Looked up from germline, CDR1 is MNHGY and CDR2 is SAAAGT. CDR3 amino acids: CASSSNLGNEQFF. The CDR3, as DNA: TGTGCCAGCAGTTCGAACCTTGGGAATGAGCAGTTCTTC.

The V call is TRBV7-9, the J call TRBJ2-3; D remains unclear. The CDR3 has 15 amino acids. Trimming stripped 5 bases from V and 6 bases from J, with 18 bases between. From germline, CDR1 is SEHNR and CDR2 FQNEAQ (reference sequence). This CDR3 is CASSTWRSYPDTQYF. CDR3 nucleotides: TGTGCCAGCAGCACCTGGCGGTCCTATCCTGATACGCAGTATTTT.

The table lists this clonotype with many counts. The V call is TRBV5-4, the J call TRBJ1-2; 8 bases are shared with TRBD1. The CDR3 totals 15 residues. Germline V gene data show CDR1 as SGHNT and CDR2 as YYREEE (reference sequence). The ends lost 4 bases at V and 2 bases at J; junction bases unmatched: 7. The DNA for the CDR3 is TGTGCCAGCAGCCCAAGGACAGGGTGGAACTATGGCTACACCTTC. Its protein is CASSPRTGWNYGYTF.

The chain uses TRBV28 and TRBJ1-1, with no clear D. The V gene lost 3 bases and the J gene lost 7 bases, with 9 bases spanning the gap. The CDR3 extends over 12 amino acids. CDR1 MDHEN and CDR2 SYDVKM come from the germline V gene. The CDR3 loop is CASSFITYEAFF. CDR3 DNA sequence: TGTGCCAGCAGTTTTATTACCTATGAAGCTTTCTTT.

This chain connects TRBV28 to TRBJ2-7; D not resolved. CDR1 is MDHEN and CDR2 is SYDVKM in the germline V gene. CDR3 length: 11 residues. The germline V and J ends were trimmed by 6 bases and 5 bases, with 8 bases remaining between them. Here the CDR3 DNA reads TGTGCCAGCAGCCCTTCAGACGAGCAGTACTTC. It translates to CASSPSDEQYF.